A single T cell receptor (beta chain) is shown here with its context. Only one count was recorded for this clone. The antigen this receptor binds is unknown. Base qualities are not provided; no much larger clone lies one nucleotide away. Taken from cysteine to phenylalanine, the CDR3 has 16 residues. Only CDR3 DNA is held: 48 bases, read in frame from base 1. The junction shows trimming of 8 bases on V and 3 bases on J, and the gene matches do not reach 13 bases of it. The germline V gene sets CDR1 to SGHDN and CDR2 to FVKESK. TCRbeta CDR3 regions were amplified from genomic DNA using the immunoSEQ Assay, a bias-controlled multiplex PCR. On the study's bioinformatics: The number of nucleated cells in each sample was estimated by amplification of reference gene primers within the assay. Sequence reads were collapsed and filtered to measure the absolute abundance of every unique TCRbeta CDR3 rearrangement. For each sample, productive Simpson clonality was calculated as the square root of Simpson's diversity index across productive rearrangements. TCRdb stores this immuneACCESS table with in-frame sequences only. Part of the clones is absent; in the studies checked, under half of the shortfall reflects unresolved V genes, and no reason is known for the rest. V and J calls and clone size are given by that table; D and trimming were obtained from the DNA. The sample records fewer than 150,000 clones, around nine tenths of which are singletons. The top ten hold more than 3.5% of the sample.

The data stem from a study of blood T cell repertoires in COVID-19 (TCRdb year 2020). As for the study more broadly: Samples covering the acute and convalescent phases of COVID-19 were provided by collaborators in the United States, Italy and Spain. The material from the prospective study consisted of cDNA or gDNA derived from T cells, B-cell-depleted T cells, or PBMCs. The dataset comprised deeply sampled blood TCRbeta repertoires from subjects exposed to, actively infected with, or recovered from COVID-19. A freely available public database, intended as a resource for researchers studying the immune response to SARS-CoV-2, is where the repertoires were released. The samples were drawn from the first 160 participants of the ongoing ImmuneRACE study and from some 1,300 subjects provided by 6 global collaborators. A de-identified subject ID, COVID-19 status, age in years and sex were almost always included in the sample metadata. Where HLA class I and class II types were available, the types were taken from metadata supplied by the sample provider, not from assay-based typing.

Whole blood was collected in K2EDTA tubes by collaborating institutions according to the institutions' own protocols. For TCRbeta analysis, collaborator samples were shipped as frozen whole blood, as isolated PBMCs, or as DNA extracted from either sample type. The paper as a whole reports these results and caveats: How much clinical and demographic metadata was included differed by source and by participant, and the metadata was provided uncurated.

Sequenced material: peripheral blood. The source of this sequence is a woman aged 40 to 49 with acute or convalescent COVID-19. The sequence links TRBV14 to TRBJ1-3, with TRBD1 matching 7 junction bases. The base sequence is TGTGCCAGCTCGTCGACCGAGACAGGGATTGGAAACACCATATATTTT. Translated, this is CASSSTETGIGNTIYF.